This TCR beta chain was sequenced during a study of cytomegalovirus exposure and HLA in healthy donors. The CDR3 has 15 residues. CDR1 is SQVTM and CDR2 is ANQGSEA in the germline V gene. Note on this clone: Antigen unknown.

Study findings and constraints: Within an earlier analysis, most TCR beta V segments proved productive either about 87% or about 30% of the time. In a later analysis, parvovirus B19, influenza, CMV and Epstein-Barr virus appeared linked to several top co-occurrence clusters. Later analysis identified a missense DCLRE1C variant that was linked to TCR beta V- and J-gene trimming.

The PCR contained 60 Vbeta and 13 Jbeta primers. How the authors handled the data: Later work found about 80 million unique TCR beta chains, with roughly 11 million shared. The method was immunoSEQ multiplex PCR; TCRdb's version includes in-frame clones alone and lacks a portion of them. That table supplies the V and J calls and clone size; D and trimming were determined from the DNA. Here the sample spans about 170,000 clones, about four fifths being singletons. The chain recombines TRBV29-1 with TRBJ2-5; TRBD1 matches at 9 bases. The J call may be in error: the DNA end matches TRBJ2-7 better. The sequenced material came from PBMCs. The receptor comes from a woman aged 18-29 years in good health and CMV-seronegative. The DNA for the CDR3 is TGCAGCGTTGAATCTCCGGGACAGGGTCGGTACGAGCAGTACTTC. Translation gives CSVESPGQGRYEQYF.